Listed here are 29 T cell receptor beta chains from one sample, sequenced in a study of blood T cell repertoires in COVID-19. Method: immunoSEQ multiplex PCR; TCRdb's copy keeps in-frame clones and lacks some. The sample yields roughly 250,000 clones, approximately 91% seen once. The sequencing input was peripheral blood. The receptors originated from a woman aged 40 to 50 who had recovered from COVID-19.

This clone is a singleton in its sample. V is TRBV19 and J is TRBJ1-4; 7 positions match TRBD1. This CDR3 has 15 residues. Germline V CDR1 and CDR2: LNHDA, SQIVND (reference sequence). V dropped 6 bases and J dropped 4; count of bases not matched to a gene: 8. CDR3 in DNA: TGTGCCAGTAGATTTAGGGGACAGTATAATGAAAAACTGTTTTTT. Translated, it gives CASRFRGQYNEKLFF.

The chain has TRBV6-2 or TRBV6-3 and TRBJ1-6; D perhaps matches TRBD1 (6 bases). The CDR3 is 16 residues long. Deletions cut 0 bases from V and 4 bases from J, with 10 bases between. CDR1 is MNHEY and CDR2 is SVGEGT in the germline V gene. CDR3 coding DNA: TGTGCCAGCAGTTACTCGGACAGCACGTATAATTCACCCCTCCACTTT. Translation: CASSYSDSTYNSPLHF.

CDR3 amino acids: CASAAFGTRSYNEQFF. In nucleotides, the CDR3 is TGCGCCAGCGCCGCGTTTGGGACTAGGAGCTACAATGAGCAGTTCTTC. The rearrangement links TRBV5-1 to TRBJ2-1, with TRBD2 identical over 8 bases. V trimming: 7 bases; J trimming: 3 bases; junction bases outside the gene matches: 12. CDR1 is SGHRS, CDR2 YFSETQ, per germline. There are 16 residues in the CDR3.

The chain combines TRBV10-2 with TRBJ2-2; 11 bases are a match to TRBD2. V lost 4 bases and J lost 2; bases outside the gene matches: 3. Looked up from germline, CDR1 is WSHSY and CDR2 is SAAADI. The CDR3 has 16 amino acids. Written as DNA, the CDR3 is TGCGCCAGCAGTGTCGGGACTAGCGGAAACACCGGGGAGCTGTTTTTT. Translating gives CASSVGTSGNTGELFF.

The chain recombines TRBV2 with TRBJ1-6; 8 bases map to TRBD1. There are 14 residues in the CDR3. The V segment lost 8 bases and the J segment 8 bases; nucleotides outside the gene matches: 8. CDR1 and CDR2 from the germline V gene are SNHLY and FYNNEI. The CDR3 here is CASAPGQVDSPLHF. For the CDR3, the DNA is TGTGCCAGCGCCCCGGGACAGGTGGATTCACCCCTCCACTTT.

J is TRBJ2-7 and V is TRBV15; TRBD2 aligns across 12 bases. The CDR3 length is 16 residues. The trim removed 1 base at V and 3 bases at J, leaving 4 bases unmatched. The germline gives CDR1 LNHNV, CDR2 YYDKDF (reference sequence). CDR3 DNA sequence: TGTGCCACCAGCAGAGCTTGGACTAGCGGGAACTACGAGCAGTACTTC. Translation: CATSRAWTSGNYEQYF.

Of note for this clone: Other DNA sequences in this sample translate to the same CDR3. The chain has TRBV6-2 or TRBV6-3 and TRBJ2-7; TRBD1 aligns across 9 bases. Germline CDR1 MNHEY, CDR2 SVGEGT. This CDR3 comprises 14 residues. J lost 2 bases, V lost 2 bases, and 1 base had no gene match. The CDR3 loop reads CASSYGQGPYEQYF. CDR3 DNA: TGTGCCAGCAGTTACGGACAGGGGCCCTACGAGCAGTACTTC.

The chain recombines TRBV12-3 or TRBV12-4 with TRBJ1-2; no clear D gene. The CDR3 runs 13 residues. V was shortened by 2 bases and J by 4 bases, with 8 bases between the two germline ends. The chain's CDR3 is CASSLSQAYGYTF. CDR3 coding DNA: TGTGCCAGCAGTTTAAGCCAGGCCTATGGCTACACCTTC.

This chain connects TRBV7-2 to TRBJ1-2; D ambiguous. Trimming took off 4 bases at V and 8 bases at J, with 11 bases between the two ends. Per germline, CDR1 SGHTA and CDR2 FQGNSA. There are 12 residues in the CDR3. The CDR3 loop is CASSSTLLGYTF. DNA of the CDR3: TGTGCCAGCAGCTCAACACTACTCGGCTACACCTTC.

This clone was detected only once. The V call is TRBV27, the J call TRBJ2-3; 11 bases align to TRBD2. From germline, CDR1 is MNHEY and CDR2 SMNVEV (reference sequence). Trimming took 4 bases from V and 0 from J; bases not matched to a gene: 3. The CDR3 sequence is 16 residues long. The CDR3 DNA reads TGTGCCAGCAGTTCATGGACTAGCGGGAGCACAGATACGCAGTATTTT. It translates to CASSSWTSGSTDTQYF.

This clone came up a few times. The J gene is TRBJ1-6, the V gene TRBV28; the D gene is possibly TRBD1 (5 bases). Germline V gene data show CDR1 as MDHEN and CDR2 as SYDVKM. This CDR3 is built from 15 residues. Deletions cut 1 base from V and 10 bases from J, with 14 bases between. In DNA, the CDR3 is TGTGCCAGCAGTTTATACGTGGGGCTCTCCTCACCCCTCCACTTT. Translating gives CASSLYVGLSSPLHF. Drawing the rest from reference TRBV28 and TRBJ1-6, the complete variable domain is DVKVTQSSRYLVKRTGEKVFLECVQDMDHENMFWYRQDPGLGLRLIYFSYDVKMKEKGDIPEGYSVSREKKERFSLILESASTNQTSMYLCASSLYVGLSSPLHFGNGTRLTVT.

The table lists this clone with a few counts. The CDR3 DNA sequence: TGTGCCAGCAGCTACCCACAGGAGCAACTGTTTTTT. It codes for CASSYPQEQLFF. The chain employs TRBV5-4 and TRBJ1-4; TRBD1 might be the D (5 bases). Germline V lookup: CDR1 SGHNT, CDR2 YYREEE (reference sequence). Trimming cost V 3 bases and J 12 bases, with 12 bases left between them. This CDR3 spans 12 amino acids.

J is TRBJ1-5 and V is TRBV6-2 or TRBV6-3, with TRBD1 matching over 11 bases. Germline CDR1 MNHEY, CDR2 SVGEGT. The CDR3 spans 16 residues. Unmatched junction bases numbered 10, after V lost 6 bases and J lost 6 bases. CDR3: CASSFSGQGAVQPQHF. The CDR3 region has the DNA TGTGCCAGCAGCTTCTCCGGACAGGGGGCGGTTCAGCCCCAGCATTTT.

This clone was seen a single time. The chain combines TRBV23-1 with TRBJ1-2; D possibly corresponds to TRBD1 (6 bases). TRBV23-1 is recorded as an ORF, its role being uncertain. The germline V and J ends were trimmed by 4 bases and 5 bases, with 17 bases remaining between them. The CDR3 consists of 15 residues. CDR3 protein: CASSPKTGRGYGYTF. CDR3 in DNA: TGCGCCAGCAGTCCCAAGACGGGGAGGGGGTATGGCTACACCTTC.

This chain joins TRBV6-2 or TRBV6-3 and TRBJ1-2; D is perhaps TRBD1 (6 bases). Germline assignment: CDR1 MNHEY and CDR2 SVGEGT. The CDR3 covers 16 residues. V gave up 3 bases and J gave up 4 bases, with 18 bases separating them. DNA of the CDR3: TGTGCCAGCAGTTATTTCACAGGGATCACCTTCTATGGCTACACCTTC. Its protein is CASSYFTGITFYGYTF.

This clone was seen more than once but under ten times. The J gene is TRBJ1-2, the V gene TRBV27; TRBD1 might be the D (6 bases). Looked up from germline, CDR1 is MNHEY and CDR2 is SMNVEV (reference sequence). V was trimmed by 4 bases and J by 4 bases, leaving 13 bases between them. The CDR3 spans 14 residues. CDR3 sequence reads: CASSSPGHPYGYTF. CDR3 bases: TGTGCCAGCAGTTCTCCGGGACACCCCTATGGCTACACCTTC.

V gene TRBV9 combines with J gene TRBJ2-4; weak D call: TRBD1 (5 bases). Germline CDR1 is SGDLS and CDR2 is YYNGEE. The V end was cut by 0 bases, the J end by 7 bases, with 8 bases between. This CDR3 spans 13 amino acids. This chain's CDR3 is CASSVGGQNIQYF. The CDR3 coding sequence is TGTGCCAGCAGCGTAGGGGGCCAGAACATTCAGTACTTC.

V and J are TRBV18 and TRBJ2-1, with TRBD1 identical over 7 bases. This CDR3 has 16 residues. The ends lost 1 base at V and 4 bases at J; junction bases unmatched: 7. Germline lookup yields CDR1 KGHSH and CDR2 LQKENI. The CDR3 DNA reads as TGTGCCAGCTCACCACGTGATGACAGGGTTTACAATGAGCAGTTCTTC. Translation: CASSPRDDRVYNEQFF. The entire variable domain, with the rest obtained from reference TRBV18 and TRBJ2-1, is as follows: NAGVMQNPRHLVRRRGQEARLRCSPMKGHSHVYWYRQLPEEGLKFMVYLQKENIIDESGMPKERFSAEFPKEGPSILRIQQVVRGDSAAYFCASSPRDDRVYNEQFFGPGTRLTVL.

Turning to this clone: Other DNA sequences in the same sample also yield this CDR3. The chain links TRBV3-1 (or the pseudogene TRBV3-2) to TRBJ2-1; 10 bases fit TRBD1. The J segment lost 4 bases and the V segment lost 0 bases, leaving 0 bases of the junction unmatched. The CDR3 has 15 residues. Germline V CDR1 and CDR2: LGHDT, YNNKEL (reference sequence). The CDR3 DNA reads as TGTGCCAGCAGCCAAGAGGGACAGGGGTACAATGAGCAGTTCTTC. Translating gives CASSQEGQGYNEQFF.

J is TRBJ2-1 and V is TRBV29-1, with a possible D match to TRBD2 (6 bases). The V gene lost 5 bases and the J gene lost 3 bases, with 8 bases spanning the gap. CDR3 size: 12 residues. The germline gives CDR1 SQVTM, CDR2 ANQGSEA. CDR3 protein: CSVKTSYNEQFF. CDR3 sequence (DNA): TGCAGCGTTAAGACTAGCTACAATGAGCAGTTCTTC.

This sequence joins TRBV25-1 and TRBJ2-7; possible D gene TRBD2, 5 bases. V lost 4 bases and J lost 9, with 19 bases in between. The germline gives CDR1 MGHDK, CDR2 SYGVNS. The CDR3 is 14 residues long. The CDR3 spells CASSVWGDYEGQYF. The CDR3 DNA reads TGTGCCAGCAGTGTCTGGGGAGACTACGAGGGGCAGTACTTC.

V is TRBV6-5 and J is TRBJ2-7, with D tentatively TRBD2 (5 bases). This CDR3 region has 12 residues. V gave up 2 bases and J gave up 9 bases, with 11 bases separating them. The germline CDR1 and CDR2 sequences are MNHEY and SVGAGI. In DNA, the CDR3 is TGTGCCAGCAGTTACAGCGGTAACGGGCAGTACTTC. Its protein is CASSYSGNGQYF.

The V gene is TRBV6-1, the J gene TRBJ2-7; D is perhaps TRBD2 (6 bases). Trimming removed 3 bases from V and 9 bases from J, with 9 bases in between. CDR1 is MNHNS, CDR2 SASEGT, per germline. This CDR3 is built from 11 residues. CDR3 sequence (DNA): TGTGCCAGCAGTGAGAGGGGAGGGCAGTACTTC. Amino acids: CASSERGGQYF.

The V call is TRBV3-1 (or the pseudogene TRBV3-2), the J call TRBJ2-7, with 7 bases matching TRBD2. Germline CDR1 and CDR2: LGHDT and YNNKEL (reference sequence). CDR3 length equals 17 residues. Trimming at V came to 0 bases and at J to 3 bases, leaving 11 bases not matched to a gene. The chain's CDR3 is CASSQDSLRESVYEQYF. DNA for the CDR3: TGTGCCAGCAGCCAAGATAGTTTGCGGGAGAGTGTCTACGAGCAGTACTTC.

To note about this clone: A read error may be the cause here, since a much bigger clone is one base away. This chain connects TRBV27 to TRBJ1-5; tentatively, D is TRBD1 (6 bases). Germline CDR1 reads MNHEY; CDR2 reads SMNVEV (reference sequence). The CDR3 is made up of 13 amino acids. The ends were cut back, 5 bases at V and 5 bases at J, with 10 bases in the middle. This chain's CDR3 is CASSGTGYQPQHF. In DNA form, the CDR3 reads TGTGCCAGCAGTGGAACAGGGTATCAGCCCCAGCATTTT.

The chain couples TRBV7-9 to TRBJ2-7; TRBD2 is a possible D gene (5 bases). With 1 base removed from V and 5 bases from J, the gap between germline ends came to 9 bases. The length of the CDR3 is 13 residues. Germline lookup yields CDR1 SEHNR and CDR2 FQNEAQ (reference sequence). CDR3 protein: CASSLVSGNEQYF. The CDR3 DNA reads TGTGCCAGCAGCTTAGTTTCGGGGAACGAGCAGTACTTC. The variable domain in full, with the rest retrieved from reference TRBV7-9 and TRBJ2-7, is DTGVSQNPRHKITKRGQNVTFRCDPISEHNRLYWYRQTLGQGPEFLTYFQNEAQLEKSRLLSDRFSAERPKGSFSTLEIQRTEQGDSAMYLCASSLVSGNEQYFGPGTRLTVT.

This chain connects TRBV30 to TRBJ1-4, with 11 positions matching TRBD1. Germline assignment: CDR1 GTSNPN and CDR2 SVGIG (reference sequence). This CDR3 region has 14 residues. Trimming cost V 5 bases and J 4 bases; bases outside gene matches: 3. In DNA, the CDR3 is TGTGCCTGGGCCGGGACAGGGGGTAATGAAAAACTGTTTTTT. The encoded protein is CAWAGTGGNEKLFF.

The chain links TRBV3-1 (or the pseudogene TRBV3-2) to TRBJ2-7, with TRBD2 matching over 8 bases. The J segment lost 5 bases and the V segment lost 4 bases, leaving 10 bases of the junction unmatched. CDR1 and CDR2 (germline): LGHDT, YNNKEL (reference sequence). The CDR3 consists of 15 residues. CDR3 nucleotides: TGTGCCAGCAGCCTACCCGGGGGGGGCCTAAACGAGCAGTACTTC. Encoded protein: CASSLPGGGLNEQYF.

The CDR3 sequence is CASLRGPERNGYTF. The CDR3 bases are TGTGCCAGTCTAAGGGGTCCGGAAAGAAATGGCTACACCTTC. The chain employs TRBV19 and TRBJ1-2, with D tentatively TRBD1 (5 bases). The CDR3 extends over 14 amino acids. Per the germline V gene, CDR1 is LNHDA and CDR2 is SQIVND (reference sequence). Trimming took 8 bases from V and 6 from J, leaving 19 bases between them.